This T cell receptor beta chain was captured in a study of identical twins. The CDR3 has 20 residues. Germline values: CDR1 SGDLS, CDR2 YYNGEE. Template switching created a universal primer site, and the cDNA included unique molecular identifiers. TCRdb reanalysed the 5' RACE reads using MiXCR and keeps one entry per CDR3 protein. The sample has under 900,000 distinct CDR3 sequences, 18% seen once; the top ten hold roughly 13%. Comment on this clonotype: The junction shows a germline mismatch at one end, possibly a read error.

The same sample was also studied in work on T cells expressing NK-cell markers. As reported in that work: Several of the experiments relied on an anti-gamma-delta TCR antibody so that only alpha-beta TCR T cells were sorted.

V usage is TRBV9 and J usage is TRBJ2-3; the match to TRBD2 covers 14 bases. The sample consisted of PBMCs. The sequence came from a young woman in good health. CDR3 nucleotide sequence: TGTGCCACCAGCGTAGGATGGACTAGCGGGGGGAGGCGAGGCACAGATACGCAGTATTTT. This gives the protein CATSVGWTSGGRRGTDTQYF.